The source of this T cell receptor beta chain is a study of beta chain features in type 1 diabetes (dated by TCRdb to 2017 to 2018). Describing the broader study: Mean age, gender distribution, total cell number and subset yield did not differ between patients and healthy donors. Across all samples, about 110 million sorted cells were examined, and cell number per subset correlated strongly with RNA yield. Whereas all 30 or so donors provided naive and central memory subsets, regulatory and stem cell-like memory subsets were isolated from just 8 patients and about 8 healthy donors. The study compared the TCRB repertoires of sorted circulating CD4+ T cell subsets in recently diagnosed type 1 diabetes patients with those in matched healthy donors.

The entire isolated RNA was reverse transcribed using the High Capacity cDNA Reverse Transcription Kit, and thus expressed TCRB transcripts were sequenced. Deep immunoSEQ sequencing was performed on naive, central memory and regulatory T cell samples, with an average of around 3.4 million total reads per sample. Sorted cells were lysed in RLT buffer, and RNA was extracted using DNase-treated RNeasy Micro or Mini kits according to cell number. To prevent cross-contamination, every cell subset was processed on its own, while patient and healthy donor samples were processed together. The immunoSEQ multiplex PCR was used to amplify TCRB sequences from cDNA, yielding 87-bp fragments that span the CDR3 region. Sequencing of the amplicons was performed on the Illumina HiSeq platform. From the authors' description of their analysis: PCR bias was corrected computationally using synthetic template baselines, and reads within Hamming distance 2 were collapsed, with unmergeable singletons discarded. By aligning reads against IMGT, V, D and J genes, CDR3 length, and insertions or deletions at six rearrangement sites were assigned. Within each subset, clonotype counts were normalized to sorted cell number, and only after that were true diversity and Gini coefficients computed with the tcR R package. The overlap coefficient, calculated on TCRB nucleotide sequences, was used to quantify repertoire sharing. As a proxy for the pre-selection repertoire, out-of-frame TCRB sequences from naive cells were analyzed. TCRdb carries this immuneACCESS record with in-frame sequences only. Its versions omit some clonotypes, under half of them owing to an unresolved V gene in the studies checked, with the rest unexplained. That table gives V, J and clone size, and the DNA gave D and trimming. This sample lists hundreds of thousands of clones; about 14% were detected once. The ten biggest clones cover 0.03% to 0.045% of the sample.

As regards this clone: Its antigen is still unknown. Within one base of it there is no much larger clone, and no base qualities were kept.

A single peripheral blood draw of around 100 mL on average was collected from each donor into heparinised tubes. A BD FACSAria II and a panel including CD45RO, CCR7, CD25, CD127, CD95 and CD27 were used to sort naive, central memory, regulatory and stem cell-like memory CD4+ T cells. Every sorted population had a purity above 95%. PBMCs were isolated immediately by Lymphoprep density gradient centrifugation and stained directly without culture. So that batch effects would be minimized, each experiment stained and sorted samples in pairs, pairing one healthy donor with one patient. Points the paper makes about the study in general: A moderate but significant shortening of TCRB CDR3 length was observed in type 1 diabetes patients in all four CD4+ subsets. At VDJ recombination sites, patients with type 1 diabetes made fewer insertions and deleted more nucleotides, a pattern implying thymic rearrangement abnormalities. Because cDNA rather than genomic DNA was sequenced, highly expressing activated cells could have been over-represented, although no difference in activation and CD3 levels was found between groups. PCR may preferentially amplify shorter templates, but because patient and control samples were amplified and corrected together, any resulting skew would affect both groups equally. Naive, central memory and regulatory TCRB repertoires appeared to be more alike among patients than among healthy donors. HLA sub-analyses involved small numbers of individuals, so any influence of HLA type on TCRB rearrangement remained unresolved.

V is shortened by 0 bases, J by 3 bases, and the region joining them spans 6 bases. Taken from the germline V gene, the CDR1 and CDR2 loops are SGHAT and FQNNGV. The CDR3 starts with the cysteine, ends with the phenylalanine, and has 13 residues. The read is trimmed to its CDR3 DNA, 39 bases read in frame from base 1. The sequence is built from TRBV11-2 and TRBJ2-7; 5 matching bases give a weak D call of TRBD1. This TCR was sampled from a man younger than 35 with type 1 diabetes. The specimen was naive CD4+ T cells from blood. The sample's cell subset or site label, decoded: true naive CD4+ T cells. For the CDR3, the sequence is CASSLEDNYEQYF. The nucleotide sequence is TGTGCCAGCAGCTTAGAGGACAACTACGAGCAGTACTTC.